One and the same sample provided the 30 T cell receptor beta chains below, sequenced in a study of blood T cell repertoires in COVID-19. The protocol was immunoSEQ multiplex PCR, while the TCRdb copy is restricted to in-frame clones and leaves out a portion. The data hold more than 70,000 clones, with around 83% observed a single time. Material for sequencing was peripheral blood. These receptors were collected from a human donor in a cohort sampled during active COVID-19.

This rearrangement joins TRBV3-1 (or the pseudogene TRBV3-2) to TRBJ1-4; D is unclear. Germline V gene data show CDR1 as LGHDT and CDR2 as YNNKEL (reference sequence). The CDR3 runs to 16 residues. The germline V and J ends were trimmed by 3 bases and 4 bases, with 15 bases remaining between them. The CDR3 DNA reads TGTGCCAGCAGCCAGGGAGGTTGGTTCCTTAATGAAAAACTGTTTTTT. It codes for CASSQGGWFLNEKLFF.

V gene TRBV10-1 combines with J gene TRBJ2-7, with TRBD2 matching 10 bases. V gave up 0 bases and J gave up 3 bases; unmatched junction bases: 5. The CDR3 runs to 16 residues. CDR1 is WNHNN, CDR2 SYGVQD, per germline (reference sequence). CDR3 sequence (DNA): TGCGCCAGCAGTGAGTCGAGAGCTAGCGGGAGCTACGAGCAGTACTTC. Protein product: CASSESRASGSYEQYF.

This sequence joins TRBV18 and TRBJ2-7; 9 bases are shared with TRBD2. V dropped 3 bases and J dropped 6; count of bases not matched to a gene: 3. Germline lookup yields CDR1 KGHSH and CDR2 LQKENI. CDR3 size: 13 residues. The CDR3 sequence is CASSPGTSREQYF. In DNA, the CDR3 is TGTGCCAGCTCACCCGGGACTAGCCGCGAGCAGTACTTC.

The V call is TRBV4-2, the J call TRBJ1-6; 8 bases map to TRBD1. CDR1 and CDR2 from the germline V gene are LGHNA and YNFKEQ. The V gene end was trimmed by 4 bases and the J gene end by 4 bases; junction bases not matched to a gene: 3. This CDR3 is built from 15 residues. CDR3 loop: CASSLRQGYNSPLHF. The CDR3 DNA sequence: TGTGCCAGCAGCCTCCGACAGGGGTATAATTCACCCCTCCACTTT.

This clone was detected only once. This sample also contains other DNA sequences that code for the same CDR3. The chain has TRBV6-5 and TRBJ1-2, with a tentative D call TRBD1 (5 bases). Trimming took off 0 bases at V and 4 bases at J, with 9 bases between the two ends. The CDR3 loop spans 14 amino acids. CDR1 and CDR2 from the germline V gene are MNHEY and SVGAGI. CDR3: CASSYSGGGYGYTF. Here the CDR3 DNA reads TGTGCCAGCAGTTACTCGGGGGGGGGCTATGGCTACACCTTC.

The CDR3 spells CASRPAGTGHYYGYTF. CDR3 sequence (DNA): TGTGCCAGCAGACCCGCCGGGACAGGACATTACTATGGCTACACCTTC. This chain connects TRBV7-2 to TRBJ1-2; 8 bases agree with TRBD1. The germline gives CDR1 SGHTA, CDR2 FQGNSA. This CDR3 contains 16 residues. V lost 6 bases to trimming and J lost 3 bases; unmatched junction nucleotides: 12.

CDR3 bases: TGTGCCAGCAATCAAAGGGGAGGGATTTCCTACAATGAGCAGTTCTTC. This translates into CASNQRGGISYNEQFF. J is TRBJ2-1 and V is TRBV11-2; 7 bases are a match to TRBD2. Germline-derived CDR1 and CDR2 are SGHAT and FQNNGV. This CDR3 has 16 amino acids. The J segment lost 1 base and the V segment lost 7 bases, leaving 10 bases of the junction unmatched.

This chain's CDR3 is CASSVGGNEQFF. The CDR3 DNA reads TGTGCCAGCAGTGTGGGGGGAAATGAGCAGTTCTTC. This chain links TRBV12-3 or TRBV12-4 with TRBJ2-1; D possibly corresponds to TRBD2 (6 bases). The CDR3 has 12 amino acids. Trimming cost V 5 bases and J 7 bases, with 9 bases left between them.

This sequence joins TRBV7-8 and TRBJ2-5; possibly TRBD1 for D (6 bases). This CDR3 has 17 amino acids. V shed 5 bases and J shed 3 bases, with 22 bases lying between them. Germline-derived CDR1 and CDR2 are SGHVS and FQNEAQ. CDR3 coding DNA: TGTGCCAGCAGCGCCCTTCCCTTGGGGGCGAAGGAAGAGACCCAGTACTTC. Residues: CASSALPLGAKEETQYF.

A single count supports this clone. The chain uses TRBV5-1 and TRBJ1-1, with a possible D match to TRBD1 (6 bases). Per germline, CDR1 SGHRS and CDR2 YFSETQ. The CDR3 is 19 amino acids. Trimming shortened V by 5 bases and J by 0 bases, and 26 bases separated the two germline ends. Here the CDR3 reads CASRIQGSFRGYMNTEAFF. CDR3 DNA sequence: TGCGCCAGCAGAATCCAGGGGAGTTTTCGAGGCTATATGAACACTGAAGCTTTCTTT. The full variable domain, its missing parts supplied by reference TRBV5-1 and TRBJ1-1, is KAGVTQTPRYLIKTRGQQVTLSCSPISGHRSVSWYQQTPGQGLQFLFEYFSETQRNKGNFPGRFSGRQFSNSRSEMNVSTLELGDSALYLCASRIQGSFRGYMNTEAFFGQGTRLTVV.

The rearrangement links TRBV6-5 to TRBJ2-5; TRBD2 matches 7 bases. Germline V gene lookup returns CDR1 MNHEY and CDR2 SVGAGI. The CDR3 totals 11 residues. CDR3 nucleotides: TGTGGGGGAGGGGCAGGGGAGACCCAGTACTTC. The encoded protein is CGGGAGETQYF.

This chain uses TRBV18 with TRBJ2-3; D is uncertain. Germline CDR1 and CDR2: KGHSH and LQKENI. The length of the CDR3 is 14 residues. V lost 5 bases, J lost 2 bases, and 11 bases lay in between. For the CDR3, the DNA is TGTGCCAGCTCATCGATTAAAGCCACAGATACGCAGTATTTT. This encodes CASSSIKATDTQYF. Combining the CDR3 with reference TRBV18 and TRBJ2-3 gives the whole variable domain NAGVMQNPRHLVRRRGQEARLRCSPMKGHSHVYWYRQLPEEGLKFMVYLQKENIIDESGMPKERFSAEFPKEGPSILRIQQVVRGDSAAYFCASSSIKATDTQYFGPGTRLTVL.

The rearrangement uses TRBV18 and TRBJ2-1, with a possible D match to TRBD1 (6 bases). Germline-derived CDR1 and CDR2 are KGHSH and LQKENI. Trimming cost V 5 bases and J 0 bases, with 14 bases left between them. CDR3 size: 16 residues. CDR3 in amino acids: CASSVSRDNSYNEQFF. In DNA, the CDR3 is TGTGCCAGCTCAGTCTCACGGGACAACTCCTACAATGAGCAGTTCTTC.

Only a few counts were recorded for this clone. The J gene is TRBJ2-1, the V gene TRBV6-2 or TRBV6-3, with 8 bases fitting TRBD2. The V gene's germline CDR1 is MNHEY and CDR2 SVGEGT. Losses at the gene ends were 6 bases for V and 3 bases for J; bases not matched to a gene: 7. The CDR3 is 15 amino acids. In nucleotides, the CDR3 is TGTGCCAGCAGCAAACTAGCGGCTAACTACAATGAGCAGTTCTTC. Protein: CASSKLAANYNEQFF.

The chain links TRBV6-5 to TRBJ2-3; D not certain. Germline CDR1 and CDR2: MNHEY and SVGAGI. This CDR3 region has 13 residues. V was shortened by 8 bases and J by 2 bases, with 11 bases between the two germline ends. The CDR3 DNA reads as TGTGCCAGCTCCGACACCTACACAGATACGCAGTATTTT. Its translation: CASSDTYTDTQYF.

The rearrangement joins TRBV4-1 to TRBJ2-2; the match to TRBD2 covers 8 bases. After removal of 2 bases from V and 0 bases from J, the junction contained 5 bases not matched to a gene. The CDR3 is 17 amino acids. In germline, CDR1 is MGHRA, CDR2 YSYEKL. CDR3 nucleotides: TGCGCCAGCAGCCAACGGGTACTAGCGGCGAACACCGGGGAGCTGTTTTTT. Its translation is CASSQRVLAANTGELFF.

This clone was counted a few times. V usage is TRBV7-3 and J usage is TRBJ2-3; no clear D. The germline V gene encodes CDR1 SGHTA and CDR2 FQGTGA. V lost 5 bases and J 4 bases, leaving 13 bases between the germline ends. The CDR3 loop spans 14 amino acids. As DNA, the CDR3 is TGTGCCAGCAGCCCAGTGGTCTTGGCAGATACGCAGTATTTT. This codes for CASSPVVLADTQYF.

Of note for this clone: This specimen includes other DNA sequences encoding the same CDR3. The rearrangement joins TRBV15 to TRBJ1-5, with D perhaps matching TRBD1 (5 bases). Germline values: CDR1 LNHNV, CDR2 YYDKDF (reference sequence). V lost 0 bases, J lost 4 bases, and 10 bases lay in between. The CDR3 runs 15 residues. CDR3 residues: CATSRDGRANQPQHF. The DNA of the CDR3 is TGTGCCACCAGCAGAGATGGCAGGGCAAATCAGCCCCAGCATTTT.

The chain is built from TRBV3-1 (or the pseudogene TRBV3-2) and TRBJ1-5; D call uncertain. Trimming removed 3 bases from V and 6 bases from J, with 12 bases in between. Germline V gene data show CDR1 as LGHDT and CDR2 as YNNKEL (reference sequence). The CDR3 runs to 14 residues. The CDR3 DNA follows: TGTGCCAGCAGCCATCAGGTGGTGGCTCAGCCCCAGCATTTT. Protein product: CASSHQVVAQPQHF.

CDR3 sequence: CASSPGRGPNTEAFF. CDR3 bases: TGTGCCAGCTCACCGGGCAGGGGGCCGAACACTGAAGCTTTCTTT. J is TRBJ1-1 and V is TRBV18, with 8 bases aligning to TRBD1. V gave up 3 bases and J gave up 1 base; unmatched junction bases: 4. CDR1 and CDR2 (germline): KGHSH, LQKENI. This CDR3 spans 15 amino acids. Together with reference TRBV18 and TRBJ1-1, the CDR3 gives the full variable domain: NAGVMQNPRHLVRRRGQEARLRCSPMKGHSHVYWYRQLPEEGLKFMVYLQKENIIDESGMPKERFSAEFPKEGPSILRIQQVVRGDSAAYFCASSPGRGPNTEAFFGQGTRLTVV.

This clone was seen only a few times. The CDR3 sequence is CASSDEGQGSYGYTF. Here the CDR3 DNA reads TGTGCCAGCAGTGACGAGGGACAGGGAAGCTATGGCTACACCTTC. The chain employs TRBV25-1 and TRBJ1-2; 9 nucleotides align to TRBD1. Trimming removed 3 bases from V and 4 bases from J; junction bases left unmatched: 6. The germline V gene has CDR1 MGHDK and CDR2 SYGVNS. The CDR3 runs 15 residues.

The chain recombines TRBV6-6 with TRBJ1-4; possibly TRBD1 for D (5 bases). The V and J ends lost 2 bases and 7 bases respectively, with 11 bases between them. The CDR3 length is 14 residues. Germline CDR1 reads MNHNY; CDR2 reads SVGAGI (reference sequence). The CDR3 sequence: CASSYGQGGEKLFF. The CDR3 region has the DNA TGTGCCAGCAGTTACGGGCAGGGTGGTGAAAAACTGTTTTTT.

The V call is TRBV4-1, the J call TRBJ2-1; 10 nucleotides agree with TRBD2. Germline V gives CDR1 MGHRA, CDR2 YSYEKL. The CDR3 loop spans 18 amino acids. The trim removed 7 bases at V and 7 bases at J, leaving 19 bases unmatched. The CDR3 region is CASTVSPAGGPLGNEQFF. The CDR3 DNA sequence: TGCGCCAGCACCGTATCCCCAGCGGGGGGGCCTCTGGGGAATGAGCAGTTCTTC.

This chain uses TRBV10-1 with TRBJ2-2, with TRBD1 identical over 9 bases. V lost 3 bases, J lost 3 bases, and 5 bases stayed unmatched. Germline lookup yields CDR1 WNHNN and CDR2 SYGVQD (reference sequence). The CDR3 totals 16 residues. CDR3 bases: TGCGCCAGCAGTGATGCGGGACAGGGAGACACCGGGGAGCTGTTTTTT. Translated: CASSDAGQGDTGELFF.

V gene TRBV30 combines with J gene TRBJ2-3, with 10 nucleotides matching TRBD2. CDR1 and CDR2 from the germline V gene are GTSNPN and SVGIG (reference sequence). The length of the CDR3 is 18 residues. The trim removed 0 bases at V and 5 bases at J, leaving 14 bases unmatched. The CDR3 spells CAWSVRWTSGVLRDTQYF. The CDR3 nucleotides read TGTGCCTGGAGTGTAAGGTGGACTAGCGGAGTCCTAAGAGATACGCAGTATTTT. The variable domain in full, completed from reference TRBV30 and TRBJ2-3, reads SQTIHQWPATLVQPVGSPLSLECTVEGTSNPNLYWYRQAAGRGLQLLFYSVGIGQISSEVPQNLSASRPQDRQFILSSKKLLLSDSGFYLCAWSVRWTSGVLRDTQYFGPGTRLTVL.

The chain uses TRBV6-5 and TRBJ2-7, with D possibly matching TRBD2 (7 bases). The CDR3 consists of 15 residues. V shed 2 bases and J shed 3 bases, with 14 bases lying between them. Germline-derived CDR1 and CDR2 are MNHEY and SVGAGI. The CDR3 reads CASSYEGGQLYEQYF. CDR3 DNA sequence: TGTGCCAGCAGTTACGAGGGGGGGCAGCTCTACGAGCAGTACTTC.

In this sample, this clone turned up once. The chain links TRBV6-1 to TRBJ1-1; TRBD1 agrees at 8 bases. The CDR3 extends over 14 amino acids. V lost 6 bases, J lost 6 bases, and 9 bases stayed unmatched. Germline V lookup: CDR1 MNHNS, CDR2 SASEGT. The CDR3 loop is CASRDGQGLAEAFF. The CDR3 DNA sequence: TGTGCCAGCAGAGACGGACAGGGCTTAGCTGAAGCTTTCTTT.

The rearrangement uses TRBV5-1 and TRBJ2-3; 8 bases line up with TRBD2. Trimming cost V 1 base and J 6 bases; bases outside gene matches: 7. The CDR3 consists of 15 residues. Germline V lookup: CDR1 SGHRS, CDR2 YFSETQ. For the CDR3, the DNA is TGCGCCAGCAGCTTGACGGGGGGGCCCCTGGATACGCAGTATTTT. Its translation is CASSLTGGPLDTQYF. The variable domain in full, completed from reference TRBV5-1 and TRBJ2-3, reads KAGVTQTPRYLIKTRGQQVTLSCSPISGHRSVSWYQQTPGQGLQFLFEYFSETQRNKGNFPGRFSGRQFSNSRSEMNVSTLELGDSALYLCASSLTGGPLDTQYFGPGTRLTVL.

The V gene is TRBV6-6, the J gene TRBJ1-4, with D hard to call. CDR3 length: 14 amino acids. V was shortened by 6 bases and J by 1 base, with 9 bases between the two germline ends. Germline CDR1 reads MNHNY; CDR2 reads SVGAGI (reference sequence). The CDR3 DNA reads TGTGCCAGCAGCCCCGCAGGAACTAATGAAAAACTGTTTTTT. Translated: CASSPAGTNEKLFF.

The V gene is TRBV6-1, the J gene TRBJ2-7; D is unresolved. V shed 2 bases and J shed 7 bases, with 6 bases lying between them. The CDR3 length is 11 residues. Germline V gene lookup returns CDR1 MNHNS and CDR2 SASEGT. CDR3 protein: CASSEFGEQYF. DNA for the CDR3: TGTGCCAGCAGTGAATTCGGGGAGCAGTACTTC.